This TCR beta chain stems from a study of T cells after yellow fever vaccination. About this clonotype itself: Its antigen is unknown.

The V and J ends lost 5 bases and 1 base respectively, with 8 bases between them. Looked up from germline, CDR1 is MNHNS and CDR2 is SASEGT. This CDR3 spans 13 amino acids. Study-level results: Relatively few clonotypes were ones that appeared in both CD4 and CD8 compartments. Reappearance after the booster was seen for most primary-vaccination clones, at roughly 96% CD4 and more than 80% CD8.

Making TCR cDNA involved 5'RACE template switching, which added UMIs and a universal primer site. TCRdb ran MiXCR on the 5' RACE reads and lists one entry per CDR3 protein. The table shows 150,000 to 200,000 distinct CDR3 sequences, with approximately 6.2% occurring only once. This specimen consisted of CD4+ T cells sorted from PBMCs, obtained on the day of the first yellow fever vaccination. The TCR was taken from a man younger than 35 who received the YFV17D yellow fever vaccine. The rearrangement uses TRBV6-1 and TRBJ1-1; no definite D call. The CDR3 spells CASSITWNTEAFF. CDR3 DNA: TGTGCCAGCAGTATCACTTGGAACACTGAAGCTTTCTTT.